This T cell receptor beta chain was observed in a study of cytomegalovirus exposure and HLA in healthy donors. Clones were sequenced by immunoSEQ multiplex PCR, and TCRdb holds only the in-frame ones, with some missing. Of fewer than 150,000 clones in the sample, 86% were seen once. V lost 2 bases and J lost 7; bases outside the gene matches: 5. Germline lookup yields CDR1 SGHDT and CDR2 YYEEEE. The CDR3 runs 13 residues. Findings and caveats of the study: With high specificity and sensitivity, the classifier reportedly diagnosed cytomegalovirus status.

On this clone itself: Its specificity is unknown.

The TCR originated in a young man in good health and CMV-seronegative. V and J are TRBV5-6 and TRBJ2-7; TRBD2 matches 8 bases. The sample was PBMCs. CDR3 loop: CASSFTGGHEQYF. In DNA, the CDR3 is TGTGCCAGCAGCTTCACGGGGGGGCATGAGCAGTACTTC.